The clone carrying this T cell receptor (beta chain) showed up just a few times. Its antigen is unknown. These data belong to a study of beta chain features in type 1 diabetes. Whole-study findings and limits: Within the patient group, naive, central memory and Treg TCRB repertoires appeared more similar to each other than within healthy donors. Type 1 diabetes patients had fewer VDJ junction insertions and more deletions. TCRB CDR3 length was moderately but significantly reduced in all four CD4+ subsets of Type 1 diabetes patients.

Each donor gave one heparinised blood draw averaging around 120 mL. CD4+ naive, central memory, regulatory and stem cell-like memory cells were sorted via CD45RO/CCR7/CD25/CD127/CD95/CD27. V trimming: 4 bases; J trimming: 2 bases; junction bases outside the gene matches: 6. CDR3 size: 17 residues. CDR1 is SGHTA, CDR2 FQGNSA, per germline. Expressed TCRB transcripts were sequenced because the isolated RNA had all been reverse transcribed beforehand. The data were produced by immunoSEQ multiplex PCR, yet TCRdb's version contains in-frame clones alone and is incomplete. The sample includes about 650,000 clones, over 10% seen only once; the top ten take approximately 0.11%.

Sequenced material: naive CD4+ T cells from blood. This clonotype was sampled from a man aged 25-45 years with type 1 diabetes. This chain connects TRBV7-2 to TRBJ2-6; TRBD1 agrees at 9 bases. CDR3 coding DNA: TGTGCCAGCAGCTCTGGGACAGGGATAACTGGGGCCAACGTCCTGACTTTC. It encodes CASSSGTGITGANVLTF.